This entry describes one TCR beta chain. Authors' processing steps: Reference gene primers were amplified, and this amplification served to estimate nucleated cell counts. Sequencing used immunoSEQ multiplex PCR; TCRdb keeps in-frame clones, though not all of them. V and J calls and clone size come straight from that table; D and trimming were deduced from the DNA. The table lists approximately 390,000 clones, over 75% of them singletons, with around 1.9% in the top ten. This sample stems from a study of blood T cell repertoires in COVID-19. In the study overall: Acute-phase and convalescent COVID-19 samples originated in the United States, Italy and Spain.

Assignments of participants to cohorts depended upon their own reported clinical history. The CDR3 has 13 residues. V was cut by 4 bases and J by 0 bases, with 10 bases left in between. Germline V gene sequence: CDR1 SQVTM, CDR2 ANQGSEA. Sample: PBMCs or T cells enriched from blood (not recorded which). V usage is TRBV29-1 and J usage is TRBJ2-7; D possibly corresponds to TRBD1 (5 bases). The TCR sequence derives from a middle-aged woman with acute COVID-19. Here the CDR3 DNA reads TGCAGCGTTGTGGGGCGGTCCTCCTACGAGCAGTACTTC. This translates into CSVVGRSSYEQYF.